The 25 T cell receptor beta chains below all came from one sample that was sequenced in a study of beta chain features in type 1 diabetes. Sequencing targeted expressed TCRB transcripts, as all isolated RNA had been reverse transcribed. Measured with immunoSEQ multiplex PCR; TCRdb has only the in-frame clones, and not every one. The data hold nearly 350,000 clones, with around 7.6% observed a single time. The source material was central memory CD4+ T cells from blood. The receptor set was obtained from a woman in her late teens or twenties in good health.

This clone has only a few counts. The chain couples TRBV5-1 to TRBJ1-2; D is perhaps TRBD1 (5 bases). Germline-derived CDR1 and CDR2 are SGHRS and YFSETQ. The CDR3 loop spans 16 amino acids. Trimming took 3 bases from V and 8 from J, leaving 23 bases between them. The CDR3 spells CASSSERDPGSRGYTF. The CDR3 DNA reads as TGCGCCAGCAGCTCCGAGAGGGACCCGGGGTCTAGAGGCTACACCTTC.

This clone was found a few times. The chain is built from TRBV7-6 and TRBJ2-2; D might be TRBD1 (5 bases). CDR3 length: 14 residues. CDR1 is SGHVS and CDR2 is FNYEAQ in the germline V gene. V shed 5 bases and J shed 6 bases, with 13 bases lying between them. CDR3 amino acids: CASSSHTGSGELFF. The CDR3, as DNA: TGTGCCAGCAGCAGCCATACAGGCTCCGGGGAGCTGTTTTTT.

The chain is built from TRBV11-2 and TRBJ2-2; TRBD2 matches 10 bases. Germline CDR1 and CDR2: SGHAT and FQNNGV. With V trimmed by 5 bases and J by 4 bases, 10 bases remained unmatched. This CDR3 comprises 17 residues. CDR3 sequence: CASSPQNRLAGTGELFF. CDR3 DNA sequence: TGTGCCAGCAGCCCCCAGAACAGACTAGCGGGCACCGGGGAGCTGTTTTTT.

This clone has only a few counts. V gene TRBV27 combines with J gene TRBJ1-4; possible D gene TRBD1, 6 bases. Germline values: CDR1 MNHEY, CDR2 SMNVEV (reference sequence). The CDR3 is 15 residues long. Trimming removed 0 bases at V and 9 bases at J, with 14 bases between. The CDR3 is CASSLSGTNIKKLFF. In DNA form, the CDR3 reads TGTGCCAGCAGTTTATCAGGGACAAATATCAAAAAACTGTTTTTT.

Ten or more counts support this clone. This chain uses TRBV28 with TRBJ2-6; 7 bases align to TRBD1. The CDR3 is 16 amino acids. Germline assignment: CDR1 MDHEN and CDR2 SYDVKM. V shed 5 bases and J 0 bases; nucleotides not matched to a gene: 4. Written as DNA, the CDR3 is TGTGCCAGCAGTGGTACAGGGGACTCTGGGGCCAACGTCCTGACTTTC. Protein: CASSGTGDSGANVLTF.

The chain links TRBV6-4 to TRBJ2-1; 8 bases fit TRBD2. J lost 10 bases, V lost 3 bases, and 17 bases had no gene match. This CDR3 is built from 17 residues. Germline CDR1 and CDR2: MRHNA and SNTAGT. Written as DNA, the CDR3 is TGTGCCAGCAGTGAGTACGTACCCAGCGGGGGTACTCTGGAGCAGTTCTTC. Translation gives CASSEYVPSGGTLEQFF.

The rearrangement uses TRBV14 and TRBJ2-7; TRBD2 aligns across 7 bases. The CDR3 covers 16 residues. The germline CDR1 and CDR2 sequences are SGHDN and FVKESK. V shed 0 bases, J shed 7 bases, and the junction held 12 bases outside the gene matches. The CDR3: CASSQDPGLGRREQYF. CDR3 bases: TGTGCCAGCAGCCAAGATCCCGGACTAGGGAGGAGAGAGCAGTACTTC. Full variable domain (rest looked up from reference TRBV14 and TRBJ2-7): EAGVTQFPSHSVIEKGQTVTLRCDPISGHDNLYWYRRVMGKEIKFLLHFVKESKQDESGMPNNRFLAERTGGTYSTLKVQPAELEDSGVYFCASSQDPGLGRREQYFGPGTRLTVT.

This sequence joins TRBV5-6 and TRBJ1-2; no firm D call. V was shortened by 2 bases and J by 4 bases, with 18 bases between the two germline ends. This CDR3 is 16 amino acids long. Germline loops: CDR1 SGHDT, CDR2 YYEEEE. The CDR3 DNA reads as TGTGCCAGCAGCTTAGGGCCCTCATTTAAGGCCTATGGCTACACCTTC. Amino acid sequence: CASSLGPSFKAYGYTF.

This chain joins TRBV7-2 and TRBJ1-5; tentative D call: TRBD1 (6 bases). V was shortened by 5 bases and J by 2 bases, with 16 bases between the two germline ends. Germline loops: CDR1 SGHTA, CDR2 FQGNSA. The CDR3 covers 16 residues. The CDR3 spells CASSPQGGQGNQPQHF. CDR3 nucleotide sequence: TGTGCCAGCAGCCCCCAAGGGGGGCAGGGCAATCAGCCCCAGCATTTT.

The chain uses TRBV7-2 and TRBJ2-7; 15 bases align to TRBD2. In germline, CDR1 is SGHTA, CDR2 FQGNSA. V lost 5 bases, J lost 6 bases, and 2 bases stayed unmatched. This CDR3 has 14 amino acids. The CDR3 region is CASSTGLAGGEQYF. The CDR3 DNA reads TGTGCCAGCAGCACGGGACTAGCGGGGGGCGAGCAGTACTTC.

In this sample, this clone turned up a few times. The J gene is TRBJ2-1, the V gene TRBV25-1; 8 nucleotides match TRBD2. J was trimmed by 11 bases and V by 2 bases; bases with no gene match: 14. Germline lookup yields CDR1 MGHDK and CDR2 SYGVNS. The length of the CDR3 is 16 residues. CDR3 sequence reads: CASSEGGTSGLGQQFF. The CDR3 nucleotides are TGTGCCAGCAGTGAAGGAGGGACTAGTGGGCTGGGGCAGCAGTTCTTC.

V and J are TRBV6-6 and TRBJ2-7; possibly TRBD1 or TRBD2 for D (5 bases each). Trimming left V 5 bases short and J 7 bases short, with 12 bases between. The CDR3 is 12 amino acids. CDR1 and CDR2 (germline): MNHNY, SVGAGI (reference sequence). The CDR3 nucleotides are TGTGCCAGCAGTCACACGAGGGGTGAGCAGTACTTC. Translating it yields CASSHTRGEQYF.

This chain uses TRBV18 with TRBJ2-3; 8 positions match TRBD1. In germline, CDR1 is KGHSH, CDR2 LQKENI. The CDR3 totals 14 residues. V lost 5 bases, J lost 1 base, and 2 bases stayed unmatched. The CDR3 nucleotides read TGTGCCAGCTCAGGGACAGGCGGCACAGATACGCAGTATTTT. Its translation: CASSGTGGTDTQYF.

This clone turned up a few times. The chain uses TRBV6-6 and TRBJ2-7; 10 bases line up with TRBD1. Germline trimming cut 10 bases from V and 2 bases from J; bases unmatched to any gene: 11. The CDR3 loop spans 15 amino acids. Germline assignment: CDR1 MNHNY and CDR2 SVGAGI (reference sequence). For the CDR3, the DNA is TGTGCCACCTTCAGCCCCGGGACAGGGGCCTACGAGCAGTACTTC. The encoded protein is CATFSPGTGAYEQYF.

This clone was recorded a few times. It may be a read error: a sequence one base away is much more abundant. The genes are TRBV2 and TRBJ2-1; D gene unclear. V lost 3 bases and J lost 4, with 4 bases in between. Germline values: CDR1 SNHLY, CDR2 FYNNEI. This CDR3 region has 12 residues. CDR3 amino acids: CASSEGYNEQFF. The CDR3 DNA follows: TGTGCCAGCAGTGAGGGTTACAATGAGCAGTTCTTC.

This clone turned up a few times. This chain uses TRBV5-1 with TRBJ2-5; possibly TRBD1 or TRBD2 for D (6 bases each). The germline V gene has CDR1 SGHRS and CDR2 YFSETQ. This CDR3 is built from 14 residues. Trimming took 5 bases from V and 4 from J, leaving 15 bases between them. CDR3 DNA sequence: TGCGCCAGCAGTGATCCAGGAGGGGGAGAGACCCAGTACTTC. This translates into CASSDPGGGETQYF. The whole variable domain, remainder taken from reference TRBV5-1 and TRBJ2-5, is KAGVTQTPRYLIKTRGQQVTLSCSPISGHRSVSWYQQTPGQGLQFLFEYFSETQRNKGNFPGRFSGRQFSNSRSEMNVSTLELGDSALYLCASSDPGGGETQYFGPGTRLLVL.

This clone was recorded a few times. J is TRBJ2-5 and V is TRBV9; D not certain. CDR1 and CDR2 from the germline V gene are SGDLS and YYNGEE. This CDR3 comprises 12 residues. Trimming pared 7 bases from V and 3 bases from J, leaving 10 bases between. The CDR3 protein is CASGRSEETQYF. For the CDR3, the DNA is TGTGCCAGCGGGCGAAGCGAAGAGACCCAGTACTTC.

This clone was observed many times. This chain links TRBV25-1 with TRBJ2-7; D unclear. This CDR3 region has 12 residues. Germline lookup yields CDR1 MGHDK and CDR2 SYGVNS. The V end lost 5 bases, the J end lost 7 bases, and 12 bases lay between the germline ends. The CDR3 region has the DNA TGTGCCAGCAGTAGAGGCGTCGGGGAGCAGTACTTC. The encoded protein is CASSRGVGEQYF.

This clone has at least ten counts. J is TRBJ1-4 and V is TRBV7-9; unclear D gene. The CDR3 runs 15 residues. V was shortened by 4 bases and J by 7 bases, with 16 bases between the two germline ends. Germline lookup yields CDR1 SEHNR and CDR2 FQNEAQ (reference sequence). This chain's CDR3 is CASSSDILVGEKLFF. CDR3 nucleotides: TGTGCCAGCAGCTCAGACATTCTTGTTGGTGAAAAACTGTTTTTT.

This clone has just a few counts. This chain joins TRBV20-1 and TRBJ2-1; weak D call: TRBD2 (6 bases). Per the germline V gene, CDR1 is DFQATT and CDR2 is SNEGSKA (reference sequence). CDR3 length: 11 residues. Deletions cut 6 bases from V and 7 bases from J, with 10 bases between. The CDR3 sequence is CSARRGNEQFF. The CDR3 DNA follows: TGCAGTGCCCGCCGGGGGAATGAGCAGTTCTTC.

This clone was counted only a few times. The chain combines TRBV11-2 with TRBJ2-1; 8 bases map to TRBD2. J gave up 11 bases and V 5 bases, and 5 bases lay outside the gene matches. This CDR3 region has 12 residues. In germline, CDR1 is SGHAT, CDR2 FQNNGV. The CDR3 protein is CASSVSGSQQFF. The CDR3 nucleotides are TGTGCCAGCAGCGTAAGCGGGAGCCAGCAGTTCTTC.

At least ten counts were recorded for this clone. The gene calls are TRBV10-3 and TRBJ1-5, with D hard to call. Trimming removed 2 bases at V and 0 bases at J, with 5 bases between. Germline V gene lookup returns CDR1 ENHRY and CDR2 SYGVKD. There are 14 residues in the CDR3. For the CDR3, the DNA is TGTGCCATCAGTGAGGGGCATAGCAATCAGCCCCAGCATTTT. As protein: CAISEGHSNQPQHF.

The table lists this clone with a few counts. V usage is TRBV7-3 and J usage is TRBJ2-1, with D perhaps matching TRBD1 (7 bases). Germline V gives CDR1 SGHTA, CDR2 FQGTGA. The CDR3 length is 14 residues. The V end lost 2 bases, the J end lost 7 bases, and 12 bases lay between the germline ends. CDR3 nucleotide sequence: TGTGCCAGCAGCTTAGACTCAGGGGGGAATGAGCAGTTCTTC. Amino acids: CASSLDSGGNEQFF.

This clone appeared a few times. Given a much more abundant clone one base away, this may be a read error. Other DNA sequences in the sample encode the same CDR3. This rearrangement joins TRBV28 to TRBJ2-4; D perhaps matches TRBD1 (5 bases). Germline V gene data show CDR1 as MDHEN and CDR2 as SYDVKM. The CDR3 consists of 14 residues. Trimming shortened V by 3 bases and J by 0 bases, and 6 bases separated the two germline ends. The CDR3 spells CASSFQGAKNIQYF. CDR3 DNA: TGTGCCAGCAGTTTCCAGGGAGCCAAAAACATTCAGTACTTC. Together with reference TRBV28 and TRBJ2-4, the CDR3 gives the full variable domain: DVKVTQSSRYLVKRTGEKVFLECVQDMDHENMFWYRQDPGLGLRLIYFSYDVKMKEKGDIPEGYSVSREKKERFSLILESASTNQTSMYLCASSFQGAKNIQYFGAGTRLSVL.

This clone was counted only a few times. This rearrangement joins TRBV11-2 to TRBJ2-1; D unresolved. This CDR3 has 13 amino acids. Germline V gene lookup returns CDR1 SGHAT and CDR2 FQNNGV. V lost 6 bases and J 6 bases, leaving 12 bases between the germline ends. CDR3 sequence reads: CASSPYLLNEQFF. In DNA form, the CDR3 reads TGTGCCAGCAGTCCCTACCTACTCAATGAGCAGTTCTTC.